These T cell receptor beta chains were read from a single sample in a study of T cells in Graves' hyperthyroidism and ophthalmopathy. TCRdb re-analysed the multiplex PCR reads in MiXCR, keeping a single row per CDR3 protein. The table records over 350,000 distinct CDR3 sequences, approximately 17% of them present only once. Input material: blood. These TCRs come from a man between 18 and 35 years old with Graves' ophthalmopathy. CDR3s include the opening cysteine and the closing phenylalanine or tryptophan. The order of the fields is V gene, clone size, J gene, D gene, CDR3 protein, CDR3 DNA. A D gene is named only where the DNA matches it firmly. Rows may omit the clone size; those that give it use once, few, many or a size class.

v_gene: TRBV15
abundance: NA
j_gene: TRBJ1-2
d_gene: NA
CDR3aa: CATSRTGTDYGYTF
CDR3nt: TGTGCCACCAGCAGGACCGGGACGGACTATGGCTACACCTTC

v_gene: TRBV25-1
abundance: NA
j_gene: TRBJ1-1
d_gene: NA
CDR3aa: CASSDPGLGAFF
CDR3nt: TGTGCCAGCAGTGATCCGGGGCTCGGAGCTTTCTTT

v_gene: TRBV20-1
abundance: many
j_gene: TRBJ2-7
d_gene: TRBD2
CDR3aa: CSARGLAGAYEQYF
CDR3nt: TGCAGTGCTAGAGGACTAGCGGGGGCCTACGAGCAGTACTTC

v_gene: TRBV13
abundance: many
j_gene: TRBJ2-3
d_gene: NA
CDR3aa: CASSLEQGGDQDTQYF
CDR3nt: TGTGCCAGCAGCTTAGAACAGGGTGGGGACCAGGATACGCAGTATTTT

v_gene: TRBV29-1
abundance: NA
j_gene: TRBJ2-1
d_gene: NA
CDR3aa: CSVMGGLSSYNEQFF
CDR3nt: TGCAGCGTGATGGGCGGACTAAGCTCCTACAATGAGCAGTTCTTC

v_gene: TRBV6-5
abundance: NA
j_gene: TRBJ2-1
d_gene: NA
CDR3aa: CASSYSTSSYNEQFF
CDR3nt: TGTGCCAGCAGTTACTCTACGAGCTCCTACAATGAGCAGTTCTTC

v_gene: TRBV7-9
abundance: few
j_gene: TRBJ2-5
d_gene: NA
CDR3aa: CASSFEGLRQETQYF
CDR3nt: TGTGCCAGCAGTTTTGAGGGACTGAGACAAGAGACCCAGTACTTC

v_gene: TRBV19
abundance: few
j_gene: TRBJ1-1
d_gene: NA
CDR3aa: CASSLGHDDGEAFF
CDR3nt: TGTGCCAGTAGTTTGGGACACGACGATGGTGAAGCTTTCTTT

v_gene: TRBV29-1
abundance: few
j_gene: TRBJ2-5
d_gene: TRBD2
CDR3aa: CSVRGVQETQYF
CDR3nt: TGCAGCGTCCGGGGGGTCCAAGAGACCCAGTACTTC

v_gene: TRBV2
abundance: many
j_gene: TRBJ2-3
d_gene: TRBD2
CDR3aa: CASITTSGGPPSTDTQYF
CDR3nt: TGTGCCAGCATTACGACTAGCGGGGGGCCCCCTAGCACAGATACGCAGTATTTT

v_gene: TRBV28
abundance: few
j_gene: TRBJ1-2
d_gene: NA
CDR3aa: CASRVLDYGYTF
CDR3nt: TGTGCCAGCAGGGTTTTGGACTATGGCTACACCTTC

v_gene: TRBV6-1
abundance: many
j_gene: TRBJ1-5
d_gene: TRBD1
CDR3aa: CASRAGQIINQPQHF
CDR3nt: TGTGCCAGCAGAGCGGGACAGATCATAAATCAGCCCCAGCATTTT

v_gene: TRBV7-2
abundance: many
j_gene: TRBJ2-7
d_gene: NA
CDR3aa: CASSLHQSYEQYF
CDR3nt: TGTGCCAGCAGCTTACACCAGAGCTACGAGCAGTACTTC

v_gene: TRBV3-1
abundance: many
j_gene: TRBJ1-4
d_gene: NA
CDR3aa: CASSPTGVSEKLFF
CDR3nt: TGTGCCAGCAGCCCGACAGGCGTGAGTGAAAAACTGTTTTTT

v_gene: TRBV10-3
abundance: many
j_gene: TRBJ1-6
d_gene: TRBD1
CDR3aa: CATGTANSPLHF
CDR3nt: TGTGCCACCGGGACAGCCAATTCACCCCTCCACTTT

v_gene: TRBV20-1
abundance: NA
j_gene: TRBJ2-7
d_gene: NA
CDR3aa: CSADDTSYEQYF
CDR3nt: TGCAGTGCGGACGATACCTCCTACGAGCAGTACTTC

v_gene: TRBV14
abundance: few
j_gene: TRBJ2-2
d_gene: TRBD2
CDR3aa: CASSPTSGTNTGELFF
CDR3nt: TGTGCCAGCAGCCCGACTAGCGGGACGAACACCGGGGAGCTGTTTTTT

v_gene: TRBV6-5
abundance: NA
j_gene: TRBJ2-7
d_gene: NA
CDR3aa: CASSYSPGTYEQYF
CDR3nt: TGTGCCAGCAGTTACTCACCAGGGACCTACGAGCAGTACTTC

v_gene: TRBV10-3
abundance: many
j_gene: TRBJ1-5
d_gene: NA
CDR3aa: CAISDVNLNQPQHF
CDR3nt: TGTGCCATCAGTGATGTTAACCTCAATCAGCCCCAGCATTTT

v_gene: TRBV7-9
abundance: many
j_gene: TRBJ1-1
d_gene: NA
CDR3aa: CASSWRQEGTEAFF
CDR3nt: TGTGCCAGCAGCTGGAGACAGGAGGGGACTGAAGCTTTCTTT

v_gene: TRBV6-4
abundance: NA
j_gene: TRBJ2-7
d_gene: NA
CDR3aa: CASAGYEQYF
CDR3nt: TGTGCCAGCGCTGGCTACGAGCAGTACTTC

v_gene: TRBV11-2
abundance: many
j_gene: TRBJ2-2
d_gene: NA
CDR3aa: CASSLEKNRASNTGELFF
CDR3nt: TGTGCCAGCAGCTTAGAAAAGAACAGGGCCTCGAACACCGGGGAGCTGTTTTTT

v_gene: TRBV7-9
abundance: once
j_gene: TRBJ1-2
d_gene: NA
CDR3aa: CASTHPRTQYGYTF
CDR3nt: TGTGCCAGCACCCACCCCCGAACGCAATATGGCTACACCTTC

v_gene: TRBV6-1
abundance: many
j_gene: TRBJ1-2
d_gene: NA
CDR3aa: CASTGQFYGYTF
CDR3nt: TGTGCCAGCACCGGACAGTTCTATGGCTACACCTTC

v_gene: TRBV7-9
abundance: few
j_gene: TRBJ1-1
d_gene: TRBD1
CDR3aa: CASSPNRGSTEAFF
CDR3nt: TGTGCCAGCAGCCCAAACAGGGGTAGTACTGAAGCTTTCTTT

v_gene: TRBV7-3
abundance: many
j_gene: TRBJ1-1
d_gene: NA
CDR3aa: CASSLSGGITEAFF
CDR3nt: TGTGCCAGCAGCTTAAGTGGAGGGATCACTGAAGCTTTCTTT

v_gene: TRBV28
abundance: few
j_gene: TRBJ1-2
d_gene: NA
CDR3aa: CAIQTGGLYGYTF
CDR3nt: TGTGCCATCCAAACAGGAGGGCTCTATGGCTACACCTTC

v_gene: TRBV5-1
abundance: NA
j_gene: TRBJ1-2
d_gene: NA
CDR3aa: CASSLWAPNYGYTF
CDR3nt: TGCGCCAGCAGCTTGTGGGCTCCTAACTATGGCTACACCTTC

v_gene: TRBV6-1
abundance: few
j_gene: TRBJ2-3
d_gene: NA
CDR3aa: CASREPSTDTQYF
CDR3nt: TGTGCCAGCAGGGAACCATCCACAGATACGCAGTATTTT

v_gene: TRBV24-1
abundance: many
j_gene: TRBJ2-7
d_gene: NA
CDR3aa: CATRETRVQSYEQYF
CDR3nt: TGTGCCACCAGGGAGACGAGGGTTCAGTCCTACGAGCAGTACTTC

v_gene: TRBV15
abundance: many
j_gene: TRBJ1-5
d_gene: TRBD1
CDR3aa: CATSGQGGNNQPQHF
CDR3nt: TGTGCCACCAGCGGACAGGGAGGGAACAATCAGCCCCAGCATTTT

v_gene: TRBV7-9
abundance: many
j_gene: TRBJ2-1
d_gene: NA
CDR3aa: CASSLSSKGLYEQFF
CDR3nt: TGTGCCAGCAGCTTAAGCAGCAAAGGGCTCTATGAGCAGTTCTTC

v_gene: TRBV6-1
abundance: few
j_gene: TRBJ1-2
d_gene: TRBD1
CDR3aa: CASSGGQGVYDGYTF
CDR3nt: TGTGCCAGCAGTGGAGGACAGGGGGTATATGACGGCTACACCTTC

v_gene: TRBV20-1
abundance: many
j_gene: TRBJ1-1
d_gene: NA
CDR3aa: CSAREKGSVRTEAFF
CDR3nt: TGCAGTGCTAGAGAGAAGGGGTCGGTGCGCACTGAAGCTTTCTTT

v_gene: TRBV5-1
abundance: NA
j_gene: TRBJ1-2
d_gene: TRBD1
CDR3aa: CASSLGDRGRLDYGYTF
CDR3nt: TGCGCCAGCAGCTTGGGGGACAGGGGGCGCTTAGACTATGGCTACACCTTC

v_gene: TRBV27
abundance: few
j_gene: TRBJ2-7
d_gene: TRBD2
CDR3aa: CASSFSVGGFYEQCF
CDR3nt: TGTGCCAGCAGTTTCTCCGTGGGAGGGTTTTACGAGCAGTGCTTC

v_gene: TRBV18
abundance: NA
j_gene: TRBJ2-2
d_gene: NA
CDR3aa: CASSPSFEPLNTGELFF
CDR3nt: TGTGCCAGCTCACCAAGTTTTGAACCCCTGAACACCGGGGAGCTGTTTTTT